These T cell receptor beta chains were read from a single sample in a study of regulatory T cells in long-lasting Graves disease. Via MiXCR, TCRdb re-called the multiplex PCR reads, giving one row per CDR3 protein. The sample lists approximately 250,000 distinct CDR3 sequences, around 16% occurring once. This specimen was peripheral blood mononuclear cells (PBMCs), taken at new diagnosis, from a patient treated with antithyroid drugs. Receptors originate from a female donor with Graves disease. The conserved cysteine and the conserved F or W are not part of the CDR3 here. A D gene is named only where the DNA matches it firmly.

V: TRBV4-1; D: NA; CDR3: ASSQVDSRASHGYT
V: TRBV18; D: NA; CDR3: ASSTPGGPSTDTQY
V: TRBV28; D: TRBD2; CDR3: ASSFFGGATGELF
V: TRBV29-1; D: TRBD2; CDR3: SVGLAGSNTGELF
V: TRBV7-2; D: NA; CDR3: ASSPPTGNYGYT
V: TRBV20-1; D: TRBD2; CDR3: SARGRGRRGYEQY
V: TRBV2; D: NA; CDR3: ASIRHTSYEQY
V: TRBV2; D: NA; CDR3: ASSAGTDTQY
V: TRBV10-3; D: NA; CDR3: AISVGNTIY
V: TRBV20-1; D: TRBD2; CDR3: SAKSGAYTGELF
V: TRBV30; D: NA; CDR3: AWSVKENEKLF
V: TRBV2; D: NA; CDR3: ASRWVAADDTQY
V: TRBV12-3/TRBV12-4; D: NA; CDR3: ASSSRDLGVYGYT
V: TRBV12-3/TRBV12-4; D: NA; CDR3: ASSFDSYTEAF
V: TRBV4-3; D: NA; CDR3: ASSGTTTNEKLF
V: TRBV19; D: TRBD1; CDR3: AHRGTGPASYEQY
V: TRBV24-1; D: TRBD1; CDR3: ATSDRTGGRYGYT
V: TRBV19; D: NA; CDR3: ASSIGAGKDYEQY
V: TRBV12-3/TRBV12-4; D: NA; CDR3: ASSSLVGAAQETQY
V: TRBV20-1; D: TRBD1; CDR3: SASTGGGFSPLH
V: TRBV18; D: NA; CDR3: ASSPPGAGFEAF
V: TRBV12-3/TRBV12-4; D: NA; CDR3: ASSRWGVGSYGYT
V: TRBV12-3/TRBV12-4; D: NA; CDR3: ASSYQSLLTSYNSPLH